The entry below gives a single TCR beta chain sequence along with its context. Recruitment covered over 20 US areas and drew participants whose ages spanned about 18 to 90 years. Grouping used clinical history reported by participants in a survey and questionnaire. The CDR3 covers 13 residues. Germline values: CDR1 LNHDA, CDR2 SQIVND (reference sequence). Unmatched junction bases numbered 4, after V lost 7 bases and J lost 4 bases. The repertoire was sequenced with immunoSEQ multiplex PCR; TCRdb's copy has only in-frame clones and lacks some. Of approximately 260,000 clones in the sample, around 90% were seen once. These data belong to a study of blood T cell repertoires in COVID-19.

Input material: PBMCs or T cells enriched from blood (not recorded which). The gene calls are TRBV19 and TRBJ1-1; 9 nucleotides line up with TRBD1. This clonotype originated in a woman aged 18-29 years who had recovered from COVID-19. The CDR3 DNA sequence: TGTGCCAGTATGGGGACAGGGAGCACTGAAGCTTTCTTT. Translated, it gives CASMGTGSTEAFF.